The source of this T cell receptor (beta chain) is a study of siplizumab effects on memory and regulatory T cells. Trimming removed 2 bases from V and 2 bases from J, with 16 bases in between. Germline values: CDR1 LNHDA, CDR2 SQIVND (reference sequence). The length of the CDR3 is 16 residues. Sequencing used immunoSEQ multiplex PCR; TCRdb keeps in-frame clones, though not all of them. The sample lists tens of thousands of clones; 96% were seen once. The source material was naive CD4+ T cells sorted from blood. This clonotype was sampled from a human donor in good health. The chain links TRBV19 to TRBJ2-7, with D possibly matching TRBD1 (6 bases). CDR3 sequence reads: CASSIIGTSVAYEQYF. The CDR3 nucleotides read TGTGCCAGTAGTATAATCGGGACATCGGTCGCCTACGAGCAGTACTTC.